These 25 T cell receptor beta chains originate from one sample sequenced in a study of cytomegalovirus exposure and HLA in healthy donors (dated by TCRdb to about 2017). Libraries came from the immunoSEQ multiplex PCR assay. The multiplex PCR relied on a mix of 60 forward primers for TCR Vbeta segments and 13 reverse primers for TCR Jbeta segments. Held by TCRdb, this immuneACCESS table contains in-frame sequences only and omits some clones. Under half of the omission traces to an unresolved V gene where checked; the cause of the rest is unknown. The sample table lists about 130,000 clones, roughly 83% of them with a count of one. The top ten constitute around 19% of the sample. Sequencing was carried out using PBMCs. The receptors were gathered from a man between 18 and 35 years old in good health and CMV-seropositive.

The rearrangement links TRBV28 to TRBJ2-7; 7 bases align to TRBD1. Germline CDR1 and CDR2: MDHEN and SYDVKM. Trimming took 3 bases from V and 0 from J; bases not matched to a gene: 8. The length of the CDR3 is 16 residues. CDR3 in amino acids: CASSFSGTANSYEQYF. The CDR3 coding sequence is TGTGCCAGCAGTTTTTCCGGGACAGCGAACTCCTACGAGCAGTACTTC.

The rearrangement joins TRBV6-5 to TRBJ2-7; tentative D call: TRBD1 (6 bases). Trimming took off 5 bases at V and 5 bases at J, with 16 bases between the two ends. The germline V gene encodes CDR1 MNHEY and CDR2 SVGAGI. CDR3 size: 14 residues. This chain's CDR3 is CASSKGQTRNEQYF. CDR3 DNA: TGTGCCAGCAGTAAAGGACAGACCAGGAACGAGCAGTACTTC.

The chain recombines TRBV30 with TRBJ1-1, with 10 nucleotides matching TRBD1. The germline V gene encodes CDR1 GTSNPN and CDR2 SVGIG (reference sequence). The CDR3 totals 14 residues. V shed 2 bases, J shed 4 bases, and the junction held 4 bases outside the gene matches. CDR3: CAWSKTGGTTEAFF. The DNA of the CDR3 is TGTGCCTGGAGTAAGACAGGGGGCACCACTGAAGCTTTCTTT.

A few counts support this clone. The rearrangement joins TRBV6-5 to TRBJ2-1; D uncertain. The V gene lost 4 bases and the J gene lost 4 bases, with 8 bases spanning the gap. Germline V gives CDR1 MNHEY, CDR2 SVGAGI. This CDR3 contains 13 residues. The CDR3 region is CASSSSTYNEQFF. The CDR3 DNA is TGTGCCAGCAGTTCCTCGACATACAATGAGCAGTTCTTC.

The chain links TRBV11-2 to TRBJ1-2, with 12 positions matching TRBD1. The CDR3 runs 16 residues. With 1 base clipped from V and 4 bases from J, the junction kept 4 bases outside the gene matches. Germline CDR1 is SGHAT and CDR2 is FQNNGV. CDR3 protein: CASSLVGTGGFYGYTF. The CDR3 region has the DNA TGTGCCAGCAGCTTAGTGGGGACAGGGGGCTTCTATGGCTACACCTTC.

The CDR3 sequence is CASSLIGTGGTGELFF. The CDR3 DNA sequence: TGTGCCAGCAGCTTAATTGGGACAGGGGGAACCGGGGAGCTGTTTTTT. The chain employs TRBV7-9 and TRBJ2-2; 11 bases match TRBD1. This CDR3 has 16 residues. Trimming at V came to 2 bases and at J to 5 bases, leaving 4 bases not matched to a gene. Germline values: CDR1 SEHNR, CDR2 FQNEAQ (reference sequence).

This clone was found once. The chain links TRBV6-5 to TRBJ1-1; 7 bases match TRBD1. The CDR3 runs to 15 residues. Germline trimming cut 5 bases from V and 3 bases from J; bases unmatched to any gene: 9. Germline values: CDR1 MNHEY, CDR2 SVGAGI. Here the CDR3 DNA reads TGTGCCAGCAGTGTTGGGGGACAGATTCACACTGAAGCTTTCTTT. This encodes CASSVGGQIHTEAFF.

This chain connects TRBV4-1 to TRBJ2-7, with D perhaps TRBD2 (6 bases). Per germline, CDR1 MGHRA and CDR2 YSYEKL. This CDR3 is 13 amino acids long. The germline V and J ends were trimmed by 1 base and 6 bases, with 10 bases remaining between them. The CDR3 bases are TGCGCCAGCAGCCAAGGTTTGGGAGGCGAGCAGTACTTC. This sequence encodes CASSQGLGGEQYF.

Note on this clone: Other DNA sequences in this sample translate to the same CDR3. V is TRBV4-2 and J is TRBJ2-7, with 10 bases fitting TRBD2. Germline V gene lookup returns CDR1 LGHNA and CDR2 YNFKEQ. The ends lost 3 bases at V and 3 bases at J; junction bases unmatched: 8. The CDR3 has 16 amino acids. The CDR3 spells CASSQGSGGKDYEQYF. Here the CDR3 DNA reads TGTGCCAGCAGCCAGGGTAGCGGGGGGAAAGACTACGAGCAGTACTTC.

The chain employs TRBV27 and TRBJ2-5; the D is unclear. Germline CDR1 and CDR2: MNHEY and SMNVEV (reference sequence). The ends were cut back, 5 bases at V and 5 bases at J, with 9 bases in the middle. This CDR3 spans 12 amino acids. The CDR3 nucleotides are TGTGCCAGCAGTAACCCCGGGGAGACCCAGTACTTC. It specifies CASSNPGETQYF.

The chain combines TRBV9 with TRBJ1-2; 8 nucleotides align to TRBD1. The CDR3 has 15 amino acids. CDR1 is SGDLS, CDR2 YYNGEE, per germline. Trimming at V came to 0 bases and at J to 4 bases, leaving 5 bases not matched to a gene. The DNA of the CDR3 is TGTGCCAGCAGCGTAGGGACAGGGATGCCCTATGGCTACACCTTC. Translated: CASSVGTGMPYGYTF.

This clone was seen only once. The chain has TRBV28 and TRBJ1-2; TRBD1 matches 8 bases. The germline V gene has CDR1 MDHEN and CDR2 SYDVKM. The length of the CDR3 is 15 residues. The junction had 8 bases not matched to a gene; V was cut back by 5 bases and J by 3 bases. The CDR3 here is CASSPLEQGDYGYTF. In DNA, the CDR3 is TGTGCCAGCAGTCCCCTCGAACAGGGGGACTATGGCTACACCTTC.

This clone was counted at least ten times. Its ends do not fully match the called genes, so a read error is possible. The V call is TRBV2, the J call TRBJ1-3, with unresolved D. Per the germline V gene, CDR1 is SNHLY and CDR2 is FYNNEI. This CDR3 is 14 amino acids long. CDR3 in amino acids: CASGEILSGNTIYF. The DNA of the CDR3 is TGTGCCAGCGGTGAAATACTCTCTGGAAACACCATATATTTT. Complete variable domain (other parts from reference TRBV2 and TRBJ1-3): EPEVTQTPSHQVTQMGQEVILRCVPISNHLYFYWYRQILGQKVEFLVSFYNNEISEKSEIFDDQFSVERPDGSNFTLKIRSTKLEDSAMYFCASGEILSGNTIYFGEGSWLTVV.

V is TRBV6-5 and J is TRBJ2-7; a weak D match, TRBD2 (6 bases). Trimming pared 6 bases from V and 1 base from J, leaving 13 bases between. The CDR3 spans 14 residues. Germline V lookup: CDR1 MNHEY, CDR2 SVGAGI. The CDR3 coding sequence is TGTGCCAGCAGCCGCAACGGGGGATCCTACGAGCAGTACTTC. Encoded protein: CASSRNGGSYEQYF.

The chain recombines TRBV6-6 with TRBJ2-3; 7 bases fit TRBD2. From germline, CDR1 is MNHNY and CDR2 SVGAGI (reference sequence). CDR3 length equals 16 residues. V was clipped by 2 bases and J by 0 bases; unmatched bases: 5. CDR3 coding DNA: TGTGCCAGCAGTTACACGGGGGGTTTTAGCACAGATACGCAGTATTTT. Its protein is CASSYTGGFSTDTQYF.

CDR3 protein: CASSLSGLRYSGANVLTF. The DNA for the CDR3 is TGTGCCAGCAGTTTATCGGGACTCCGATACTCTGGGGCCAACGTCCTGACTTTC. This chain uses TRBV27 with TRBJ2-6; D may be TRBD2 (6 bases). V dropped 0 bases and J dropped 0 bases, with 12 bases sitting between them. Germline-derived CDR1 and CDR2 are MNHEY and SMNVEV (reference sequence). CDR3 length: 18 residues. Full variable domain (remainder filled in from reference TRBV27 and TRBJ2-6): EAQVTQNPRYLITVTGKKLTVTCSQNMNHEYMSWYRQDPGLGLRQIYYSMNVEVTDKGDVPEGYKVSRKEKRNFPLILESPSPNQTSLYFCASSLSGLRYSGANVLTFGAGSRLTVL.

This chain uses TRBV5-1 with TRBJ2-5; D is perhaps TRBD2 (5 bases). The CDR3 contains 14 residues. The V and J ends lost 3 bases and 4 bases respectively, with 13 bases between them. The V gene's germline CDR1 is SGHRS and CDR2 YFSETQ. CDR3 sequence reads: CASSSGKSGETQYF. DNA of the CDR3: TGCGCCAGCAGCTCCGGGAAATCTGGAGAGACCCAGTACTTC.

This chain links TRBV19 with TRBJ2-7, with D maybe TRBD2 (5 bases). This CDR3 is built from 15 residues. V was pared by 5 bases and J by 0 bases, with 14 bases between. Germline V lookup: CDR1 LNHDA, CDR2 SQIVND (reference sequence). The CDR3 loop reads CASSGESRSSYEQYF. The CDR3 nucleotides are TGTGCCAGTAGTGGGGAGAGCCGGAGCTCCTACGAGCAGTACTTC.

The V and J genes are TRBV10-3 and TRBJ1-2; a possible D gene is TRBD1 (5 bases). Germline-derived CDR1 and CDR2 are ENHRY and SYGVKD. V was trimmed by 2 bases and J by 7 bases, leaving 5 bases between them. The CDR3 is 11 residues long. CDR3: CAISEGAGYTF. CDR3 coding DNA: TGTGCCATCAGTGAGGGGGCTGGCTACACCTTC.

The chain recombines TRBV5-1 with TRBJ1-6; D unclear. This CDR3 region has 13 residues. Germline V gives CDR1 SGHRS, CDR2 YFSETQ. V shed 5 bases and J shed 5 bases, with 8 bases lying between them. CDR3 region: CASRDSNNSPLHF. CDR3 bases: TGCGCCAGCAGGGACTCTAATAATTCACCCCTCCACTTT.

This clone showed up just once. This CDR3 reads CASSLGGQVSFTEAFF. The CDR3 DNA reads as TGTGCCAGCAGTTTAGGTGGACAGGTTTCGTTTACTGAAGCTTTCTTT. This chain joins TRBV27 and TRBJ1-1, with 7 bases aligning to TRBD1. After removal of 2 bases from V and 5 bases from J, the junction contained 11 bases not matched to a gene. This CDR3 has 16 amino acids. Germline loops: CDR1 MNHEY, CDR2 SMNVEV (reference sequence).

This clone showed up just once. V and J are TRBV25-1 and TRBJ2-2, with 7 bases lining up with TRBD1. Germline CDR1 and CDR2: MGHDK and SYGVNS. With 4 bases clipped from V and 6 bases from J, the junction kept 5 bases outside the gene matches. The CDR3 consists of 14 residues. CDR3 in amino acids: CASSGYRGSGELFF. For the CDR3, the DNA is TGTGCCAGCAGTGGGTACAGGGGCTCCGGGGAGCTGTTTTTT.

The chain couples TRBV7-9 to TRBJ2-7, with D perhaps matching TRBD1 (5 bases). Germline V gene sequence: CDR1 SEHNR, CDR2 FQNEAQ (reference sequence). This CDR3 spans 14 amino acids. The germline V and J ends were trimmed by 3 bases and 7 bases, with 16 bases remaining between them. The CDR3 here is CASSFSQGMNEQYF. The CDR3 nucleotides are TGTGCCAGCAGCTTTTCCCAGGGAATGAATGAGCAGTACTTC.

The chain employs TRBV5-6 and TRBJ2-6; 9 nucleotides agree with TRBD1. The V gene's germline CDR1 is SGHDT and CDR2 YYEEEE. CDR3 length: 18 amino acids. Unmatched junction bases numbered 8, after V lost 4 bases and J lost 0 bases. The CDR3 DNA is TGTGCCAGCAGCACCCCGGGACAGGGACCCTCTGGGGCCAACGTCCTGACTTTC. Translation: CASSTPGQGPSGANVLTF.

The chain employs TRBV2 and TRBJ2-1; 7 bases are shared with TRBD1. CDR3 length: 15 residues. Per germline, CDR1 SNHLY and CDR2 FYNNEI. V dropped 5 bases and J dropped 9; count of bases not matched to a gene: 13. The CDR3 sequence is CASSFLGQSNSEQFF. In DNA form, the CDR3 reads TGTGCCAGCAGTTTCTTGGGACAGTCGAATAGTGAGCAGTTCTTC. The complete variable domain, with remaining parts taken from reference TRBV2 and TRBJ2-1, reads EPEVTQTPSHQVTQMGQEVILRCVPISNHLYFYWYRQILGQKVEFLVSFYNNEISEKSEIFDDQFSVERPDGSNFTLKIRSTKLEDSAMYFCASSFLGQSNSEQFFGPGTRLTVL.